Following are 8 T cell receptor beta chains from one sample sequenced in a study of shared clonotypes between healthy human individuals. Here immunoSEQ multiplex PCR was the method, and the copy in TCRdb shows in-frame clones only, minus some. The sample has more than 500,000 clones; about 96% are singletons. The specimen sequenced was naive CD4+ T cells sorted from blood. Subset given: CD45RA+ positively selected. The receptors were sampled from a woman in her 30s in good health.

The V call is TRBV28, the J call TRBJ1-5, with no clear D. The germline V gene has CDR1 MDHEN and CDR2 SYDVKM. V was pared by 3 bases and J by 9 bases, with 15 bases between. The CDR3 is 14 residues long. The CDR3 loop reads CASSLASLERPQHF. CDR3 in DNA: TGTGCCAGCAGTTTGGCCTCCCTCGAGAGGCCCCAGCATTTT.

This rearrangement joins TRBV11-3 to TRBJ2-1, with D maybe TRBD2 (6 bases). This CDR3 has 17 amino acids. The germline gives CDR1 SGHNT, CDR2 YENEEA. The V end was cut by 5 bases, the J end by 7 bases, with 24 bases between. CDR3 in DNA: TGTGCCAGCAGCCGCGGGATAGGTAGCGGCCTCGGGAATGAGCAGTTCTTC. Protein sequence: CASSRGIGSGLGNEQFF.

The chain is built from TRBV2 and TRBJ2-2, with D unresolved. With 2 bases removed from V and 4 bases from J, the gap between germline ends came to 8 bases. This CDR3 spans 14 amino acids. Per germline, CDR1 SNHLY and CDR2 FYNNEI. The CDR3 is CASSENRPTGELFF. CDR3 DNA sequence: TGTGCCAGCAGTGAAAACAGACCCACCGGGGAGCTGTTTTTT.

This clone has a single count. The chain links TRBV27 to TRBJ1-1; TRBD1 matches 8 bases. The germline gives CDR1 MNHEY, CDR2 SMNVEV (reference sequence). The trim removed 6 bases at V and 0 bases at J, leaving 9 bases unmatched. The CDR3 contains 16 residues. CDR3 loop: CASSLTGGPVNTEAFF. The CDR3 nucleotides are TGTGCCAGCAGCCTCACAGGGGGGCCGGTGAACACTGAAGCTTTCTTT.

This chain's CDR3 is CASSGRSSDEQYF. The DNA of the CDR3 is TGTGCCAGCTCGGGCCGAAGTTCGGATGAGCAGTACTTC. The chain couples TRBV18 to TRBJ2-7; no clear D. This CDR3 is 13 amino acids long. CDR1 and CDR2 (germline): KGHSH, LQKENI. Trimming shortened V by 6 bases and J by 7 bases, and 16 bases separated the two germline ends.

Only a few counts were recorded for this clone. This chain uses TRBV10-2 with TRBJ1-5; D not certain. Germline V gives CDR1 WSHSY, CDR2 SAAADI. V lost 0 bases and J 4 bases, leaving 7 bases between the germline ends. This CDR3 has 14 residues. Here the CDR3 DNA reads TGCGCCAGCAGTGAGTCAACCCTGAATCAGCCCCAGCATTTT. Its translation is CASSESTLNQPQHF.

The table lists this clone with a count of one. V is TRBV27 and J is TRBJ1-1, with TRBD1 matching 7 bases. Per germline, CDR1 MNHEY and CDR2 SMNVEV (reference sequence). The CDR3 is 14 residues long. Trimming cost V 3 bases and J 0 bases; bases outside gene matches: 1. The CDR3 DNA reads TGTGCCAGCAGTTTCCAGGGGGTGAACACTGAAGCTTTCTTT. It is translated as CASSFQGVNTEAFF.

Comments on this clone: The germline gene is not matched at one end of the junction; a read error may be the cause. This chain joins TRBV7-7 and TRBJ2-3; D unclear. Germline V gene lookup returns CDR1 SSHAT and CDR2 FNYEAQ (reference sequence). The CDR3 extends over 9 amino acids. This CDR3 reads CASSLKGPF. Written as DNA, the CDR3 is TGTGCCAGCAGCTTAAAGGGCCCTTTT.